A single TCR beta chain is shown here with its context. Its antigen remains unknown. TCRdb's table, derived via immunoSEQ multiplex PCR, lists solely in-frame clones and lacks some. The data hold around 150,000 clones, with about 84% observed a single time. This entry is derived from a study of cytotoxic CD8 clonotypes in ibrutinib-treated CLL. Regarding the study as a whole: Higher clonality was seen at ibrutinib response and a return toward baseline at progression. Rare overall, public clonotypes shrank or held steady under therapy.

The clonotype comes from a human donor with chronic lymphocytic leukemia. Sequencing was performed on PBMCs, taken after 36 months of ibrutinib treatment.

CDR3 DNA: TGTGCCAGCAGCCTAAGTGGGACCCGGCAGGAAAAACTGTTTTTT. This translates into CASSLSGTRQEKLFF. The chain carries TRBV7-9 and TRBJ1-4, with a possible D match to TRBD1 (5 bases). Germline V gene sequence: CDR1 SEHNR, CDR2 FQNEAQ (reference sequence). V was trimmed by 5 bases and J by 8 bases, leaving 18 bases between them. The CDR3 totals 15 residues.